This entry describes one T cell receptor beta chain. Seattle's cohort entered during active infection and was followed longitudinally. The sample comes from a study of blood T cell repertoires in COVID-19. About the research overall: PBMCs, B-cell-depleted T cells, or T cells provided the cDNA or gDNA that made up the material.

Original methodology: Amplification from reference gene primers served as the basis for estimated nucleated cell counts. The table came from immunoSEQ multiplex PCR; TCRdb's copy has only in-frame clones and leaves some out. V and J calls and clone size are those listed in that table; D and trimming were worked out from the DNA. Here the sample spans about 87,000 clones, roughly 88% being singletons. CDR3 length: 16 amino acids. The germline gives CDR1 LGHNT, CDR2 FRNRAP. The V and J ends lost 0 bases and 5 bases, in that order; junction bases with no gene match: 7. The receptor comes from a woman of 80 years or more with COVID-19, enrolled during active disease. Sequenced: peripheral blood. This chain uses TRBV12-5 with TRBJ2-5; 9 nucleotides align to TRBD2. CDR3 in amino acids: CASGLVRAGGPETQYF. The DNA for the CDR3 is TGTGCTAGTGGTTTGGTAAGGGCGGGGGGGCCGGAGACCCAGTACTTC.